This TCR beta chain derives from a study of T cell responses to AZD1222 COVID-19 vaccine. Worth noting for this clone: The antigen is not known.

Between the trimmed V and J ends, which lost 4 bases and 7 bases, there was a span of 1 base. CDR1 and CDR2 (germline): SQVTM, ANQGSEA. The CDR3 has 9 amino acids. TCRdb keeps only in-frame clones here, not all; method: immunoSEQ multiplex PCR. The data hold some 140,000 clones, with approximately 89% observed a single time. Study-level findings and limits: All repertoire sampling was performed exclusively after the peak T cell response. Clonal diversity was possibly underestimated; the donors were predominantly white British and more often female. Only a handful of individuals given AZD1222 were seropositive at baseline.

This sequence was found in an adult in good health. Sample: peripheral blood, taken on day 0 of AZD1222 vaccination. The V gene is TRBV29-1, the J gene TRBJ1-4; no clear D gene. The CDR3 DNA follows: TGCAGCGTTGTTGAAAAACTGTTTTTT. Protein sequence: CSVVEKLFF.